The clone carrying this T cell receptor (beta chain) has a handful of counts. Its antigen is undetermined. The same CDR3 arises from other DNA sequences in this sample as well. Here immunoSEQ multiplex PCR was the method, and the copy in TCRdb shows in-frame clones only, minus some. This table holds approximately 70,000 clones, approximately 93% found once. Unexposed donor CD4+ T cells date from about 2011-2018, before the COVID-19 pandemic. This record comes from a study of CD4 T cells in relation to SARS-CoV-2 and coronaviruses. Whole-study results and caveats: Compared with monoreactive clones, crossreactive clones showed significantly weaker SARS-CoV-2 expansion. Roughly three fifths of donors had memory CD4+ clonotypes crossrecognizing SARS-CoV-2 and common cold coronavirus spike.

This receptor was identified in a human donor in good health. The specimen sequenced was naive CD4+ T cells from PBMCs. Subset specified: naive CD4+ T cells isolated by negative enrichment.

The CDR3 loop is CASSLSGNSYEQYF. In DNA form, the CDR3 reads TGTGCCAGCAGCCTGAGCGGGAACTCCTACGAGCAGTACTTC. This chain joins TRBV5-4 and TRBJ2-7; 7 nucleotides align to TRBD2. V shed 4 bases, J shed 0 bases, and the junction held 4 bases outside the gene matches. The CDR3 length is 14 residues. Germline values: CDR1 SGHNT, CDR2 YYREEE (reference sequence).